The present entry profiles one T cell receptor (beta chain) with its context. The data derive from a study of blood T cell repertoires in COVID-19. Turning to the study itself: The United States, Italy and Spain provided the acute and convalescent COVID-19 samples. The cDNA or gDNA used as material had been derived from T cells, B-cell-depleted T cells, or PBMCs.

Original processing notes: Amplification of reference gene primers was used by the study to estimate nucleated cell counts. The protocol was immunoSEQ multiplex PCR, while the TCRdb copy is restricted to in-frame clones and leaves out a portion. D and trimming were read from the DNA, whereas the V and J calls and clone size are those reported in that table. In the table there are 50,000 or so clones, 75% to 90% of which are singletons. This CDR3 has 12 amino acids. V shed 3 bases and J shed 4 bases, with 7 bases lying between them. Germline CDR1 reads SGHKS; CDR2 reads YYEKEE (reference sequence). Sequencing used peripheral blood. This sequence originates from a human donor in a cohort sampled during active COVID-19. The chain uses TRBV5-5 and TRBJ2-5; no definite D call. The CDR3 loop reads CASSSPRETQYF. The CDR3 region has the DNA TGTGCCAGCAGCTCTCCCCGAGAGACCCAGTACTTC.